The 20 T cell receptor beta chains presented below share a single source sample, sequenced in a study of blood T cell repertoires in COVID-19. Repertoires were generated with immunoSEQ multiplex PCR, while TCRdb's copy carries only in-frame clones and drops some. The sample holds 15,000 to 17,000 clones, around 86% seen once. Sequenced material: peripheral blood. Receptors originate from a man in his sixties with acute or convalescent COVID-19.

V usage is TRBV3-1 (or the pseudogene TRBV3-2) and J usage is TRBJ1-5; no definite D call. Germline loops: CDR1 LGHDT, CDR2 YNNKEL (reference sequence). Trimming removed 2 bases from V and 5 bases from J, with 7 bases in between. The CDR3 is 13 amino acids. The CDR3 here is CASSQSGDQPQHF. For the CDR3, the DNA is TGTGCCAGCAGCCAATCGGGAGATCAGCCCCAGCATTTT.

This chain joins TRBV29-1 and TRBJ1-4; 10 bases are a match to TRBD1. Germline CDR1 and CDR2: SQVTM and ANQGSEA. With 5 bases clipped from V and 0 bases from J, the junction kept 6 bases outside the gene matches. The length of the CDR3 is 16 residues. As DNA, the CDR3 is TGCAGCGTTCGGGGGACAGGGGTCTCAACTAATGAAAAACTGTTTTTT. Its protein product is CSVRGTGVSTNEKLFF.

The J gene is TRBJ2-7, the V gene TRBV28; D is unclear. Germline CDR1 and CDR2: MDHEN and SYDVKM. The CDR3 has 12 amino acids. V lost 5 bases and J lost 7, with 12 bases in between. This CDR3 reads CASSPRPGEQYF. For the CDR3, the DNA is TGTGCCAGCAGTCCCCGACCCGGGGAGCAGTACTTC.

Only a few counts were recorded for this clone. This chain uses TRBV7-2 with TRBJ1-1; 8 bases agree with TRBD1. In germline, CDR1 is SGHTA, CDR2 FQGNSA. Trimming cost V 4 bases and J 4 bases; bases outside gene matches: 5. The CDR3 spans 14 residues. This CDR3 is CASSSFTGGTEAFF. The CDR3 DNA is TGTGCCAGCAGCTCCTTTACAGGGGGCACTGAAGCTTTCTTT.

This clone was seen once. The chain joins TRBV5-1 to TRBJ2-5, with 7 bases lining up with TRBD2. Germline values: CDR1 SGHRS, CDR2 YFSETQ. CDR3 size: 17 residues. J gave up 2 bases and V 0 bases, and 10 bases lay outside the gene matches. Here the CDR3 reads CASSLVYVGGGQETQYF. CDR3 nucleotides: TGCGCCAGCAGCTTGGTGTATGTAGGCGGGGGACAAGAGACCCAGTACTTC.

The chain uses TRBV6-5 and TRBJ2-7, with TRBD2 as a possible D gene (5 bases). The CDR3 spans 13 residues. The V and J ends lost 6 bases and 2 bases respectively, with 11 bases between them. Germline V gene lookup returns CDR1 MNHEY and CDR2 SVGAGI. The CDR3 DNA sequence: TGTGCCAGCAGCCCGGGAAATACCTACGAGCAGTACTTC. This encodes CASSPGNTYEQYF.

V usage is TRBV5-1 and J usage is TRBJ2-1; D uncertain. The CDR3 spans 14 residues. Per germline, CDR1 SGHRS and CDR2 YFSETQ. Deletions cut 0 bases from V and 0 bases from J, with 4 bases between. CDR3 region: CASSLGSSYNEQFF. The CDR3 nucleotides are TGCGCCAGCAGCTTGGGCAGCTCCTACAATGAGCAGTTCTTC.

This clone has just one count. The V call is TRBV6-5, the J call TRBJ1-2; tentatively, D is TRBD1 (5 bases). Trimming removed 6 bases from V and 3 bases from J, with 11 bases in between. The CDR3 contains 13 residues. Looked up from germline, CDR1 is MNHEY and CDR2 is SVGAGI. CDR3 in DNA: TGTGCCAGCAGCCCGGACACCTACTATGGCTACACCTTC. Translation: CASSPDTYYGYTF.

J is TRBJ2-3 and V is TRBV6-4, with 13 positions matching TRBD2. This CDR3 spans 16 amino acids. V lost 2 bases and J lost 3; bases outside the gene matches: 2. The germline gives CDR1 MRHNA, CDR2 SNTAGT. CDR3 bases: TGTGCCAGCAGTGACACTAGCGGGGGGGGAACAGATACGCAGTATTTT. It codes for CASSDTSGGGTDTQYF.

This chain joins TRBV7-2 and TRBJ2-3, with D tentatively TRBD1 (5 bases). The germline gives CDR1 SGHTA, CDR2 FQGNSA. The CDR3 is 13 amino acids. The V and J ends lost 1 base and 3 bases respectively, with 5 bases between them. The CDR3 here is CASSLEGTDTQYF. CDR3 DNA: TGTGCCAGCAGCTTAGAGGGGACAGATACGCAGTATTTT.

The J gene is TRBJ2-1, the V gene TRBV7-3, with D possibly matching TRBD2 (6 bases). This CDR3 comprises 18 residues. Trimming pared 2 bases from V and 5 bases from J, leaving 22 bases between. CDR1 SGHTA and CDR2 FQGTGA come from the germline V gene. CDR3 region: CASSLLPPGVVHHNEQFF. CDR3 DNA sequence: TGTGCCAGCAGCTTATTGCCCCCGGGAGTAGTACATCACAATGAGCAGTTCTTC.

The J gene is TRBJ2-1, the V gene TRBV7-2; 7 nucleotides agree with TRBD1. From germline, CDR1 is SGHTA and CDR2 FQGNSA. This CDR3 has 13 amino acids. The V and J ends lost 5 bases and 10 bases, in that order; junction bases with no gene match: 8. The CDR3 nucleotides are TGTGCCAGCAGCGGACGTAACAGGGGAGAGCAGTTCTTC. It encodes CASSGRNRGEQFF.

The chain has TRBV9 and TRBJ2-5, with a tentative D call TRBD1 (6 bases). The V end lost 4 bases, the J end lost 2 bases, and 12 bases lay between the germline ends. Germline CDR1 reads SGDLS; CDR2 reads YYNGEE. The CDR3 totals 14 residues. CDR3 coding DNA: TGTGCCAGCAGCCCAACAGGGACGCAAGAGACCCAGTACTTC. Protein sequence: CASSPTGTQETQYF.

The J gene is TRBJ2-3, the V gene TRBV2; 7 nucleotides match TRBD2. Per the germline V gene, CDR1 is SNHLY and CDR2 is FYNNEI. This CDR3 comprises 16 residues. V was clipped by 3 bases and J by 4 bases; unmatched bases: 10. CDR3 sequence (DNA): TGTGCCAGCAGTGATGCAGGACTAGGGGCCCCAGATACGCAGTATTTT. Its translation is CASSDAGLGAPDTQYF.

The rearrangement joins TRBV6-6 to TRBJ2-5, with a weak D call TRBD2 (5 bases). This CDR3 has 14 amino acids. Trimming pared 2 bases from V and 5 bases from J, leaving 12 bases between. The germline gives CDR1 MNHNY, CDR2 SVGAGI (reference sequence). The CDR3 loop is CASSYPVRGETQYF. In nucleotides, the CDR3 is TGTGCCAGCAGTTACCCGGTTAGAGGGGAGACCCAGTACTTC.

V usage is TRBV30 and J usage is TRBJ1-2; D is unresolved. The CDR3 spans 12 residues. Germline CDR1 reads GTSNPN; CDR2 reads SVGIG (reference sequence). V gave up 1 base and J gave up 4 bases, with 7 bases separating them. CDR3 DNA: TGTGCCTGGAGTGAAAGGAGCTATGGCTACACCTTC. Amino acids: CAWSERSYGYTF. Full variable domain (missing parts from reference TRBV30 and TRBJ1-2): SQTIHQWPATLVQPVGSPLSLECTVEGTSNPNLYWYRQAAGRGLQLLFYSVGIGQISSEVPQNLSASRPQDRQFILSSKKLLLSDSGFYLCAWSERSYGYTFGSGTRLTVV.

This chain joins TRBV5-4 and TRBJ2-7, with 7 bases fitting TRBD1. The CDR3 has 15 amino acids. After removal of 5 bases from V and 2 bases from J, the junction contained 10 bases not matched to a gene. CDR1 and CDR2 (germline): SGHNT, YYREEE (reference sequence). In DNA, the CDR3 is TGTGCCAGCAGTCCGAGGGACAGCGTGCCCTACGAGCAGTACTTC. This sequence encodes CASSPRDSVPYEQYF.

The chain recombines TRBV4-3 with TRBJ2-2, with TRBD1 matching over 9 bases. The CDR3 covers 15 residues. Unmatched junction bases numbered 3, after V lost 1 base and J lost 6 bases. Per germline, CDR1 LGHNA and CDR2 YSLEER. The DNA of the CDR3 is TGCGCCAGCAGCCAAGGGACAGGGGCCCCCGGGGAGCTGTTTTTT. Residues: CASSQGTGAPGELFF.

This clone was recorded a few times. V and J are TRBV6-1 and TRBJ1-3; D may be TRBD1 (6 bases). Germline CDR1 reads MNHNS; CDR2 reads SASEGT. With 4 bases removed from V and 4 bases from J, the gap between germline ends came to 17 bases. The length of the CDR3 is 16 residues. The DNA of the CDR3 is TGTGCCAGCAGTGCCCAACAGGGATGGGGCGGAAACACCATATATTTT. Its translation is CASSAQQGWGGNTIYF.

The chain combines TRBV19 with TRBJ1-2; 8 nucleotides align to TRBD1. Germline-derived CDR1 and CDR2 are LNHDA and SQIVND (reference sequence). The J segment lost 4 bases and the V segment lost 6 bases, leaving 7 bases of the junction unmatched. This CDR3 is built from 14 residues. CDR3 DNA sequence: TGTGCCAGTAGCCGGACAGGGAGTGGCTATGGCTACACCTTC. It yields the protein CASSRTGSGYGYTF.